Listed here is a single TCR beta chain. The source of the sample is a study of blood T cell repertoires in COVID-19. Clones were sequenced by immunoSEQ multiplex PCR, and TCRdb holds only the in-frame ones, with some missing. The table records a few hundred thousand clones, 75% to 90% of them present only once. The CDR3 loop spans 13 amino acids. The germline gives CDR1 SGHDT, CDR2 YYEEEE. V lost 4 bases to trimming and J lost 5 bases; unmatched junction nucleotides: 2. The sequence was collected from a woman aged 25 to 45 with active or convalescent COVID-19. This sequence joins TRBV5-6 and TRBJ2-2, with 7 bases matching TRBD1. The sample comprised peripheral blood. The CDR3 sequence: CASSLQGTGELFF. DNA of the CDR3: TGTGCCAGCAGCCTACAGGGGACCGGGGAGCTGTTTTTT.